The 29 T cell receptor beta chains below all came from one sample that was sequenced in a study of blood T cell repertoires in COVID-19. Generated by immunoSEQ multiplex PCR, the TCRdb table keeps only in-frame clones and is missing some. This table holds about 220,000 clones, around 84% found once. The sequenced sample consisted of peripheral blood. The receptors were gathered from a woman aged 60-75 years who had recovered from COVID-19.

This rearrangement joins TRBV6-2 or TRBV6-3 to TRBJ2-5, with 7 nucleotides matching TRBD2. The trim removed 0 bases at V and 4 bases at J, leaving 5 bases unmatched. The CDR3 has 15 residues. Germline CDR1 reads MNHEY; CDR2 reads SVGEGT. Here the CDR3 DNA reads TGTGCCAGCAGTTACTCGAGTCGGGAGGCAGAGACCCAGTACTTC. Translated: CASSYSSREAETQYF.

This clone occurred a few times. In nucleotides, the CDR3 is TGTGCCTGGAGTAGCGGGGGGGAGTCCGAGACCCAGTACTTC. Translation: CAWSSGGESETQYF. The chain uses TRBV30 and TRBJ2-5, with 10 nucleotides matching TRBD2. CDR3 size: 14 residues. V lost 2 bases and J lost 5; bases outside the gene matches: 5. Germline V lookup: CDR1 GTSNPN, CDR2 SVGIG (reference sequence).

This rearrangement joins TRBV5-1 to TRBJ1-6; TRBD1 aligns across 9 bases. In germline, CDR1 is SGHRS, CDR2 YFSETQ. After removal of 0 bases from V and 5 bases from J, the junction contained 0 bases not matched to a gene. This CDR3 comprises 15 residues. CDR3 DNA: TGCGCCAGCAGCTTGGGGACAGGGGATAATTCACCCCTCCACTTT. As protein: CASSLGTGDNSPLHF.

The chain links TRBV7-2 to TRBJ2-1; 7 bases map to TRBD2. Germline CDR1 is SGHTA and CDR2 is FQGNSA. The V segment lost 1 base and the J segment 4 bases; nucleotides outside the gene matches: 10. This CDR3 contains 17 residues. DNA of the CDR3: TGTGCCAGCAGCTTAGGGTTAGGGGAGGGGAGGTACAATGAGCAGTTCTTC. Protein sequence: CASSLGLGEGRYNEQFF. Variable domain in full (rest from reference TRBV7-2 and TRBJ2-1): GAGVSQSPSNKVTEKGKDVELRCDPISGHTALYWYRQSLGQGLEFLIYFQGNSAPDKSGLPSDRFSAERTGGSVSTLTIQRTQQEDSAVYLCASSLGLGEGRYNEQFFGPGTRLTVL.

This clone was detected once. This chain uses TRBV5-1 with TRBJ2-7, with D possibly being TRBD2 (6 bases). V lost 2 bases and J lost 6, with 9 bases in between. This CDR3 has 12 residues. The germline gives CDR1 SGHRS, CDR2 YFSETQ. CDR3 nucleotides: TGCGCCAGCAGCTTTGGGGGAGGCGAGCAGTACTTC. It specifies CASSFGGGEQYF. The complete variable domain, with remaining parts taken from reference TRBV5-1 and TRBJ2-7, reads KAGVTQTPRYLIKTRGQQVTLSCSPISGHRSVSWYQQTPGQGLQFLFEYFSETQRNKGNFPGRFSGRQFSNSRSEMNVSTLELGDSALYLCASSFGGGEQYFGPGTRLTVT.

This chain joins TRBV7-4 and TRBJ1-1; D unresolved. V shed 2 bases and J shed 6 bases, with 7 bases lying between them. Germline values: CDR1 SGHVT, CDR2 SQSDAQ. There are 12 residues in the CDR3. CDR3 DNA sequence: TGTGCCAGCAGCTTACCAGGTCCTGAAGCTTTCTTT. Translated, it gives CASSLPGPEAFF.

The gene calls are TRBV30 and TRBJ2-2; D might be TRBD2 (5 bases). The V end was cut by 2 bases, the J end by 6 bases, with 10 bases between. Per the germline V gene, CDR1 is GTSNPN and CDR2 is SVGIG (reference sequence). The CDR3 consists of 13 residues. CDR3 residues: CAWSPEVPGELFF. Here the CDR3 DNA reads TGTGCCTGGAGTCCGGAGGTCCCCGGGGAGCTGTTTTTT.

This clone was observed a single time. The chain couples TRBV29-1 to TRBJ2-3, with a possible D match to TRBD2 (6 bases). Per the germline V gene, CDR1 is SQVTM and CDR2 is ANQGSEA. V was trimmed by 7 bases and J by 4 bases, leaving 12 bases between them. The CDR3 is made up of 12 amino acids. The CDR3 region has the DNA TGCAGCGCCCCGGCGGGGCCAGATACGCAGTATTTT. Protein sequence: CSAPAGPDTQYF.

This clone has just one count. The CDR3 here is CASSLGQLAGELFF. As DNA, the CDR3 is TGCGCCAGCAGCTTGGGGCAGCTAGCCGGGGAGCTGTTTTTT. This chain uses TRBV5-1 with TRBJ2-2; D is unclear. The CDR3 totals 14 residues. Per germline, CDR1 SGHRS and CDR2 YFSETQ. Trimming removed 0 bases at V and 6 bases at J, with 9 bases between.

The chain combines TRBV20-1 with TRBJ1-1; D uncertain. V shed 4 bases and J shed 5 bases, with 8 bases lying between them. CDR3 length: 11 amino acids. Germline CDR1 is DFQATT and CDR2 is SNEGSKA (reference sequence). CDR3 in amino acids: CSANQRTEAFF. The DNA for the CDR3 is TGCAGTGCTAACCAGAGGACTGAAGCTTTCTTT.

The chain couples TRBV7-2 to TRBJ1-5, with D perhaps matching TRBD1 (5 bases). The V gene's germline CDR1 is SGHTA and CDR2 FQGNSA. The length of the CDR3 is 14 residues. Trimming took off 3 bases at V and 5 bases at J, with 11 bases between the two ends. CDR3 amino acids: CASSFSRGDQPQHF. The CDR3 region has the DNA TGTGCCAGCAGCTTCAGTAGGGGCGATCAGCCCCAGCATTTT.

This clone was counted once. Other DNA sequences from this sample encode an identical CDR3 as well. The chain couples TRBV7-9 to TRBJ2-7, with unresolved D. This CDR3 spans 13 amino acids. Trimming took off 1 base at V and 3 bases at J, with 7 bases between the two ends. Germline V lookup: CDR1 SEHNR, CDR2 FQNEAQ (reference sequence). The CDR3: CASSLGHSYEQYF. Here the CDR3 DNA reads TGTGCCAGCAGCTTAGGCCACAGCTACGAGCAGTACTTC. The complete variable domain, with remaining parts taken from reference TRBV7-9 and TRBJ2-7, reads DTGVSQNPRHKITKRGQNVTFRCDPISEHNRLYWYRQTLGQGPEFLTYFQNEAQLEKSRLLSDRFSAERPKGSFSTLEIQRTEQGDSAMYLCASSLGHSYEQYFGPGTRLTVT.

This chain's CDR3 is CASSLGQGEGEKLFF. CDR3 bases: TGTGCCAGCAGCTTGGGACAGGGTGAGGGTGAAAAACTGTTTTTT. The chain links TRBV5-4 to TRBJ1-4, with 7 bases identical to TRBD1. Germline assignment: CDR1 SGHNT and CDR2 YYREEE (reference sequence). This CDR3 has 15 residues. Trimming at V came to 0 bases and at J to 7 bases, leaving 6 bases not matched to a gene. Using reference TRBV5-4 and TRBJ1-4 for the parts outside the CDR3, the full variable domain is ETGVTQSPTHLIKTRGQQVTLRCSSQSGHNTVSWYQQALGQGPQFIFQYYREEENGRGNFPPRFSGLQFPNYSSELNVNALELDDSALYLCASSLGQGEGEKLFFGSGTQLSVL.

J is TRBJ2-2 and V is TRBV3-1 (or the pseudogene TRBV3-2), with TRBD2 matching over 9 bases. V lost 0 bases, J lost 1 base, and 6 bases stayed unmatched. Germline CDR1 reads LGHDT; CDR2 reads YNNKEL (reference sequence). The CDR3 is made up of 18 amino acids. The CDR3 spells CASSQELAGRLNTGELFF. CDR3 nucleotide sequence: TGTGCCAGCAGCCAAGAGCTAGCGGGGCGCTTGAACACCGGGGAGCTGTTTTTT.

CDR3 sequence reads: CASSMGLTYGYTF. CDR3 DNA: TGTGCCAGTAGTATGGGACTGACCTATGGCTACACCTTC. This chain joins TRBV19 and TRBJ1-2, with a tentative D call TRBD1 (5 bases). Trimming cost V 3 bases and J 4 bases, with 9 bases left between them. Looked up from germline, CDR1 is LNHDA and CDR2 is SQIVND (reference sequence). This CDR3 comprises 13 residues.

The chain uses TRBV30 and TRBJ1-3; 7 nucleotides agree with TRBD1. With V trimmed by 0 bases and J by 4 bases, 6 bases remained unmatched. Germline V gives CDR1 GTSNPN, CDR2 SVGIG (reference sequence). The CDR3 extends over 15 amino acids. CDR3 loop: CAWSVRRGQGNTIYF. The DNA for the CDR3 is TGTGCCTGGAGTGTACGTAGGGGGCAAGGAAACACCATATATTTT.

The chain carries TRBV6-2 or TRBV6-3 and TRBJ1-2; the D gene is possibly TRBD1 (5 bases). The CDR3 loop spans 13 amino acids. Per the germline V gene, CDR1 is MNHEY and CDR2 is SVGEGT. The V end was cut by 2 bases, the J end by 5 bases, with 9 bases between. CDR3 DNA sequence: TGTGCCAGCAGTTACGGGGCAGGATATGGCTACACCTTC. Protein product: CASSYGAGYGYTF.

The V and J genes are TRBV11-2 and TRBJ1-1; 10 nucleotides agree with TRBD1. The junction had 11 bases not matched to a gene; V was cut back by 1 base and J by 12 bases. Germline CDR1 and CDR2: SGHAT and FQNNGV. This CDR3 spans 15 amino acids. CDR3 in DNA: TGTGCCAGCAGCTTAGCATCAGCAGGACAGGGGGTTACTTTCTTT. Protein sequence: CASSLASAGQGVTFF.

The chain employs TRBV19 and TRBJ1-1, with 8 bases identical to TRBD1. The trim removed 9 bases at V and 2 bases at J, leaving 5 bases unmatched. Germline loops: CDR1 LNHDA, CDR2 SQIVND (reference sequence). The CDR3 sequence is 13 residues long. The CDR3 DNA is TGTGCCAGCACGGGACAGGCCAACACTGAAGCTTTCTTT. Protein sequence: CASTGQANTEAFF.

The rearrangement joins TRBV19 to TRBJ1-6; D gene unclear. In germline, CDR1 is LNHDA, CDR2 SQIVND (reference sequence). Trimming stripped 3 bases from V and 7 bases from J, with 19 bases between. The CDR3 contains 17 residues. The CDR3 region has the DNA TGTGCCAGTAGTATCTTTCTTCAGCAGGCTAGCAATTCACCCCTCCACTTT. Translating gives CASSIFLQQASNSPLHF.

The chain couples TRBV10-3 to TRBJ1-5, with 7 bases fitting TRBD1. CDR3 size: 14 residues. Trimming took 4 bases from V and 2 from J; bases not matched to a gene: 2. Germline V gene sequence: CDR1 ENHRY, CDR2 SYGVKD. The CDR3 sequence: CAISGGTGNQPQHF. DNA for the CDR3: TGTGCCATCAGTGGCGGGACAGGCAATCAGCCCCAGCATTTT.

The V and J genes are TRBV29-1 and TRBJ1-1, with D unresolved. The germline V gene encodes CDR1 SQVTM and CDR2 ANQGSEA. V was clipped by 4 bases and J by 1 base, with 4 bases between them. The CDR3 consists of 11 residues. The CDR3, as DNA: TGCAGCGTTGCTCGGAACACTGAAGCTTTCTTT. Amino acid sequence: CSVARNTEAFF.

V usage is TRBV6-2 or TRBV6-3 and J usage is TRBJ2-1, with 7 positions matching TRBD2. The germline V gene encodes CDR1 MNHEY and CDR2 SVGEGT. With V trimmed by 2 bases and J by 5 bases, 6 bases remained unmatched. The CDR3 spans 15 residues. The CDR3 reads CASSYGSSGDNEQFF. DNA for the CDR3: TGTGCCAGCAGTTACGGGTCTAGCGGCGACAATGAGCAGTTCTTC.

The CDR3 reads CASSPSGGRGEAFF. CDR3 DNA: TGCGCCAGCAGTCCCAGCGGAGGGCGGGGTGAAGCTTTCTTT. The chain links TRBV5-1 to TRBJ1-1; no reliable D call. The V end lost 5 bases, the J end lost 7 bases, and 18 bases lay between the germline ends. The germline CDR1 and CDR2 sequences are SGHRS and YFSETQ. The CDR3 loop spans 14 amino acids.

V usage is TRBV18 and J usage is TRBJ1-6; D call uncertain. The germline V gene has CDR1 KGHSH and CDR2 LQKENI. The V end was cut by 2 bases, the J end by 5 bases, with 13 bases between. The CDR3 extends over 16 amino acids. CDR3 amino acids: CASSPGNPRNNSPLHF. CDR3 nucleotide sequence: TGTGCCAGCTCACCAGGCAATCCGCGGAATAATTCACCCCTCCACTTT.

The rearrangement links TRBV11-3 to TRBJ2-7; a weak D match, TRBD2 (6 bases). The CDR3 loop spans 18 amino acids. The V end was cut by 0 bases, the J end by 2 bases, with 20 bases between. Germline lookup yields CDR1 SGHNT and CDR2 YENEEA. CDR3 sequence (DNA): TGTGCCAGCAGCTTAGATCTAGCGCCTAGGACCTTCGCCTACGAGCAGTACTTC. Amino acid sequence: CASSLDLAPRTFAYEQYF.

The table lists this clone with a count of one. This sequence joins TRBV28 and TRBJ2-5, with 12 bases that match TRBD2. V dropped 6 bases and J dropped 5; count of bases not matched to a gene: 10. Germline assignment: CDR1 MDHEN and CDR2 SYDVKM. The CDR3 covers 16 residues. DNA of the CDR3: TGTGCCAGCAGCCAGAGACTAGCGGGGGAAATGGAGACCCAGTACTTC. It yields the protein CASSQRLAGEMETQYF.

The chain links TRBV21-1 to TRBJ2-7; the table calls TRBD2, which could not be checked here. TRBV21-1 is deemed a pseudogene. The length of the CDR3 is 16 residues. The CDR3 is CASSKIVRITPHEQYF. The CDR3 DNA is TGTGCCAGCAGCAAAATAGTACGTATAACCCCACACGAGCAGTACTTC.

The chain uses TRBV5-6 and TRBJ1-2; 7 bases are shared with TRBD1. The V gene end was trimmed by 4 bases and the J gene end by 3 bases; junction bases not matched to a gene: 6. The CDR3 loop spans 14 amino acids. CDR1 is SGHDT, CDR2 YYEEEE, per germline. The CDR3 coding sequence is TGTGCCAGCAGCGAAGGGACAGCATACTATGGCTACACCTTC. As protein: CASSEGTAYYGYTF.